This T cell receptor beta chain is from a study of blood T cell repertoires in COVID-19. Overall study context: Samples came from the United States, Italy and Spain, spanning acute and convalescent COVID-19.

Original data processing: Amplified reference gene primers provided the basis for estimating nucleated cell counts. Using immunoSEQ multiplex PCR, the repertoire was profiled, and TCRdb retains in-frame clones only, with some absent. That table is the source of V, J and clone size, and D and trimming were worked out from the DNA. Here the sample spans about 140,000 clones, 80% to 85% being singletons. Germline V gene data show CDR1 as LNHNV and CDR2 as YYDKDF (reference sequence). CDR3 length: 15 residues. The V segment lost 6 bases and the J segment 6 bases; nucleotides outside the gene matches: 10.

The sequencing input was peripheral blood. This receptor was taken from a human donor in a cohort sampled during active COVID-19. The chain is built from TRBV15 and TRBJ1-5; TRBD1 matches 8 bases. The CDR3 is CATRIQGDSSQPQHF. The CDR3 DNA is TGTGCCACCAGGATACAGGGGGACTCCAGTCAGCCCCAGCATTTT.